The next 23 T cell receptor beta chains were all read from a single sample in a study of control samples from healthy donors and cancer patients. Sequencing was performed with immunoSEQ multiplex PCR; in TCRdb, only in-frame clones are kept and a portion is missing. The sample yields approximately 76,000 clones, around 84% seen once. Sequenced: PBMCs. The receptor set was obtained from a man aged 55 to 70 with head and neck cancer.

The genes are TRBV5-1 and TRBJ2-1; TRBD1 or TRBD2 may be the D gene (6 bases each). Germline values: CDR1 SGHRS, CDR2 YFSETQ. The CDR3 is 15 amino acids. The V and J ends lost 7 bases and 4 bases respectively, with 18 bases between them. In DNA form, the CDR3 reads TGCGCCAGCGGGGGGCCGGGAGTAGGGTACAATGAGCAGTTCTTC. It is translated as CASGGPGVGYNEQFF.

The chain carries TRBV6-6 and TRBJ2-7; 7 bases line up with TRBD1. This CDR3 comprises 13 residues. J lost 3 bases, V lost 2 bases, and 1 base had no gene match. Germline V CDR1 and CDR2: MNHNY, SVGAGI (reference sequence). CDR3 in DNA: TGTGCCAGCAGTTACGACAGGGACTACGAGCAGTACTTC. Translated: CASSYDRDYEQYF.

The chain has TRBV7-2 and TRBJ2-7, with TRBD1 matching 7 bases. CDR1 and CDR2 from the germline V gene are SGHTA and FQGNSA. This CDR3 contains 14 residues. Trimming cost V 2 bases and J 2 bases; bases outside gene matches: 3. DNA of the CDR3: TGTGCCAGCAGCTTATGGCAGGGGGCCTACGAGCAGTACTTC. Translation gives CASSLWQGAYEQYF.

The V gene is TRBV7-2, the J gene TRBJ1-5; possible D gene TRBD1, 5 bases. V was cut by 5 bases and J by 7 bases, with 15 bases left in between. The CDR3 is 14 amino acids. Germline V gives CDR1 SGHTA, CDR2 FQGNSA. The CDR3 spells CASSPADSDQPQHF. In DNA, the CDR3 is TGTGCCAGCAGCCCTGCTGACAGTGACCAGCCCCAGCATTTT. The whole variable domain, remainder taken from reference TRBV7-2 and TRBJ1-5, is GAGVSQSPSNKVTEKGKDVELRCDPISGHTALYWYRQSLGQGLEFLIYFQGNSAPDKSGLPSDRFSAERTGGSVSTLTIQRTQQEDSAVYLCASSPADSDQPQHFGDGTRLSIL.

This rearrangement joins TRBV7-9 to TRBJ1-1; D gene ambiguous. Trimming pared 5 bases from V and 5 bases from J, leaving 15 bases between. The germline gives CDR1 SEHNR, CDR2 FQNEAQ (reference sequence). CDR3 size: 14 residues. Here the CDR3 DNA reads TGTGCCAGCAGCCCCAATAACCTCGGAACTGAAGCTTTCTTT. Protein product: CASSPNNLGTEAFF.

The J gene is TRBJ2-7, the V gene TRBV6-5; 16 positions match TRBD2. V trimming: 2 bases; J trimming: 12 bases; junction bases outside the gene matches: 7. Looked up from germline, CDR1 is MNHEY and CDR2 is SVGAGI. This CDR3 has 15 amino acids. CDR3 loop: CASSYPGTSGRAAYF. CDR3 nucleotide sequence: TGTGCCAGCAGTTACCCCGGGACTAGCGGGAGGGCCGCGTACTTC.

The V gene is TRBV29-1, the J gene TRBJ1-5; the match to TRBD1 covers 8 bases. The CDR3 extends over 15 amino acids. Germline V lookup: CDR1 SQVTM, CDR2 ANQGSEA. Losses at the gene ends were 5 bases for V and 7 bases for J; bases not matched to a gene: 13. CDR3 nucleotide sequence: TGCAGCGTTTCCACTGACAGGGGCCGAGGGCAGCCCCAGCATTTT. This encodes CSVSTDRGRGQPQHF.

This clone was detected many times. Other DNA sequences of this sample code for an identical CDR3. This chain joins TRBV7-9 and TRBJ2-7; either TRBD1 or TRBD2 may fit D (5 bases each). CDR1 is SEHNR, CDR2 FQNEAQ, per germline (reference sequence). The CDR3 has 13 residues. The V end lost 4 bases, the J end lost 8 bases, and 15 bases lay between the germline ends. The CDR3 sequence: CASSWGRGEQQYF. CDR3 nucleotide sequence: TGTGCCAGCAGCTGGGGACGGGGCGAGCAGCAGTACTTC.

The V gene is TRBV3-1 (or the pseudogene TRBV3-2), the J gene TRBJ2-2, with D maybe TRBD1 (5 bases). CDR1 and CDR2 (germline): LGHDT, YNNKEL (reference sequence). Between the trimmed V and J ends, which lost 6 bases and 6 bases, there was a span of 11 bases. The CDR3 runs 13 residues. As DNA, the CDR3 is TGTGCCAGCAGAACAGGCTCGCCCGGGGAGCTGTTTTTT. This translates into CASRTGSPGELFF.

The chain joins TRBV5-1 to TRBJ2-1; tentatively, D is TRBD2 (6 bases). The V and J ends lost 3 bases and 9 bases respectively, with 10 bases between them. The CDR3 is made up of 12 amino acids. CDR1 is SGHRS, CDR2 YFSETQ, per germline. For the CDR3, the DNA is TGCGCCAGCAGCTCCGGCGGGACTGAGCAGTTCTTC. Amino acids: CASSSGGTEQFF.

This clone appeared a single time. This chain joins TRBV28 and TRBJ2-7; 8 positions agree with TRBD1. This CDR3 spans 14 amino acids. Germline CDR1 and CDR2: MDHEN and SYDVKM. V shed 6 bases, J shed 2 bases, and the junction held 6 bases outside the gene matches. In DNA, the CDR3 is TGTGCCAGCAGGTACGACAGGGGCCCCTACGAGCAGTACTTC. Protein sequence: CASRYDRGPYEQYF.

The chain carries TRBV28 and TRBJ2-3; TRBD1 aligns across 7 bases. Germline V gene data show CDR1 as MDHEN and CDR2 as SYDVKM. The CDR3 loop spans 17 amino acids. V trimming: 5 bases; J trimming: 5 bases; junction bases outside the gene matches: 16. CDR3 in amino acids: CASSPSRGNRGLDTQYF. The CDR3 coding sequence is TGTGCCAGCAGTCCTTCCAGGGGGAACCGGGGCTTAGATACGCAGTATTTT.

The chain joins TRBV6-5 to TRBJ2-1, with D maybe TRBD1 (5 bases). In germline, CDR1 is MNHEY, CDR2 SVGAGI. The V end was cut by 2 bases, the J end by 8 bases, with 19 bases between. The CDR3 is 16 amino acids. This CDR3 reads CASSYGVGALVDEQFF. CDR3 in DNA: TGTGCCAGCAGTTACGGGGTTGGGGCTTTGGTTGATGAGCAGTTCTTC.

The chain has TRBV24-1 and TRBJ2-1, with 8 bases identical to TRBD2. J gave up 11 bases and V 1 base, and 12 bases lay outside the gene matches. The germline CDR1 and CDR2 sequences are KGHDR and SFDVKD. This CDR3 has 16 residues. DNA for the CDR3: TGTGCCACCAGTGATTTATGGACGGGAGGGAACGGAAAGCAGTTCTTC. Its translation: CATSDLWTGGNGKQFF.

As DNA, the CDR3 is TGTGCCAGCAGGGGGACAGTTCACTATGGCTACACCTTC. Its translation: CASRGTVHYGYTF. The chain carries TRBV6-5 and TRBJ1-2; TRBD1 matches 7 bases. The CDR3 is 13 amino acids. The V and J ends lost 6 bases and 3 bases, in that order; junction bases with no gene match: 4. Germline V gene sequence: CDR1 MNHEY, CDR2 SVGAGI.

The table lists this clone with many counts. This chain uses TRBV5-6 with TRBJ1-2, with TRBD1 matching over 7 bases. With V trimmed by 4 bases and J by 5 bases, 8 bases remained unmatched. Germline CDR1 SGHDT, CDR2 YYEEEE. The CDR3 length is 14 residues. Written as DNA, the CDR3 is TGTGCCAGCAGCGTACGGGACAGACCATATGGCTACACCTTC. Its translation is CASSVRDRPYGYTF.

The CDR3 spells CAISAGLAGGLDEQFF. DNA of the CDR3: TGTGCCATCAGTGCTGGACTAGCGGGAGGCTTGGATGAGCAGTTCTTC. The chain uses TRBV10-3 and TRBJ2-1; 14 bases fit TRBD2. CDR1 ENHRY and CDR2 SYGVKD come from the germline V gene. This CDR3 is 16 amino acids long. The trim removed 4 bases at V and 8 bases at J, leaving 7 bases unmatched.

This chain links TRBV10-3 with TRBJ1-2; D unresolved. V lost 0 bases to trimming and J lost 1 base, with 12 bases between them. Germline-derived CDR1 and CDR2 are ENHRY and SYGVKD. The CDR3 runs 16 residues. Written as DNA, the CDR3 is TGTGCCATCAGTGAGTCGGCAGCCAAATTTAACTATGGCTACACCTTC. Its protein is CAISESAAKFNYGYTF.

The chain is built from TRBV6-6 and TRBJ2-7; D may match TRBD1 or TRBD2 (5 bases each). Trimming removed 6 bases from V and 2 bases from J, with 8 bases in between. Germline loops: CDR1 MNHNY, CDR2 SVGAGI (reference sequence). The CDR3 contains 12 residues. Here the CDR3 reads CASRGTPYEQYF. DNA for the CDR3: TGTGCCAGCAGGGGGACGCCCTACGAGCAGTACTTC.

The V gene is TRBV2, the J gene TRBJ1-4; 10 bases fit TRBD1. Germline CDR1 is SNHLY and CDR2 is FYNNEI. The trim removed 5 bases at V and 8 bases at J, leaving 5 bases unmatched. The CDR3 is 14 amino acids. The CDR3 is CASSRTGGEEKLFF. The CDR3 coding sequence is TGTGCCAGCAGTCGGACAGGGGGGGAAGAAAAACTGTTTTTT.

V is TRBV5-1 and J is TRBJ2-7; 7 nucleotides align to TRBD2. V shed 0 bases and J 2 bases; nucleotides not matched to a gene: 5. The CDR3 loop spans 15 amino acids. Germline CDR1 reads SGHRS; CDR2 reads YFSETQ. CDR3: CASSLGGGRAYEQYF. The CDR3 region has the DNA TGCGCCAGCAGCTTGGGAGGTGGGAGGGCCTACGAGCAGTACTTC.

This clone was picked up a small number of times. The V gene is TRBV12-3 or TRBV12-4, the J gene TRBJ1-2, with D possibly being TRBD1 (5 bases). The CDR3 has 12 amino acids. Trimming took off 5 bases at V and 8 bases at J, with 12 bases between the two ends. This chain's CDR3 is CASSPGLGGYTF. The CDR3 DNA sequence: TGTGCCAGCAGTCCAGGGTTAGGAGGCTACACCTTC.

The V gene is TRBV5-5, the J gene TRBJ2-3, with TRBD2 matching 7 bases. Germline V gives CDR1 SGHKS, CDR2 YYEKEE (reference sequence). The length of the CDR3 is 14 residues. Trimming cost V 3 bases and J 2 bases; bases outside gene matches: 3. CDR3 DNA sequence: TGTGCCAGCAGCTCTGGGACTAACACAGATACGCAGTATTTT. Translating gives CASSSGTNTDTQYF.